This T cell receptor (beta chain) appears in the sequencing data of a study of cytomegalovirus exposure and HLA in healthy donors. PCR amplification relied on 60 Vbeta primers (plus 13 Jbeta primers). Libraries were prepared by immunoSEQ multiplex PCR; TCRdb keeps only in-frame clonotypes and omits some of them. The sample totals some 110,000 clones; its top ten clones hold approximately 2.6%. From germline, CDR1 is MNHEY and CDR2 SMNVEV (reference sequence). Trimming at V came to 6 bases and at J to 4 bases, leaving 7 bases not matched to a gene. The CDR3 is 15 residues long. The sequencing input was PBMCs. This sequence was found in a man between 25 and 39 years old in good health and CMV-seronegative. The rearrangement uses TRBV27 and TRBJ1-5, with 9 bases that match TRBD1. The CDR3 loop is CASSPGQGPNQPQHF. CDR3 coding DNA: TGTGCCAGCAGCCCTGGACAGGGGCCTAATCAGCCCCAGCATTTT.